The 9 T cell receptor beta chains given below trace back to one sample, sequenced in a study of blood T cell repertoires in COVID-19. Data came from immunoSEQ multiplex PCR; TCRdb stores just in-frame clones and leaves some out. The profile shows 97,000 or so clones, about four fifths of them singletons. The sequencing sample was made of peripheral blood. The receptors were sampled from a woman older than 75 with active or convalescent COVID-19.

This clone was seen only once. CDR3 sequence reads: CASSLAISARGSGEQYF. The CDR3 nucleotides read TGCGCCAGCAGCTTGGCAATCAGCGCGCGGGGGTCGGGCGAGCAGTACTTC. The chain couples TRBV5-1 to TRBJ2-7, with TRBD2 identical over 7 bases. Per the germline V gene, CDR1 is SGHRS and CDR2 is YFSETQ. The J segment lost 6 bases and the V segment lost 0 bases, leaving 15 bases of the junction unmatched. This CDR3 is 17 amino acids long.

V and J are TRBV7-8 and TRBJ2-7; 7 nucleotides agree with TRBD2. Germline loops: CDR1 SGHVS, CDR2 FQNEAQ. The V segment lost 1 base and the J segment 3 bases; nucleotides outside the gene matches: 9. There are 16 residues in the CDR3. Written as DNA, the CDR3 is TGTGCCAGCAGCTTAGGTTCCCTAGCGGCCAACTACGAGCAGTACTTC. Encoded protein: CASSLGSLAANYEQYF.

The chain links TRBV15 to TRBJ2-5; 11 bases fit TRBD2. Trimming took 2 bases from V and 5 from J; bases not matched to a gene: 4. Per the germline V gene, CDR1 is LNHNV and CDR2 is YYDKDF (reference sequence). The CDR3 length is 15 residues. This CDR3 reads CATSRLAGGWETQYF. The DNA for the CDR3 is TGTGCCACCAGCAGACTAGCGGGAGGTTGGGAGACCCAGTACTTC.

J is TRBJ2-7 and V is TRBV5-6; TRBD1 agrees at 7 bases. This CDR3 is built from 15 residues. The germline gives CDR1 SGHDT, CDR2 YYEEEE. Trimming at V came to 0 bases and at J to 2 bases, leaving 5 bases not matched to a gene. In nucleotides, the CDR3 is TGTGCCAGCAGCTTGGTGGGACAGACAACCTACGAGCAGTACTTC. Residues: CASSLVGQTTYEQYF.

The chain joins TRBV27 to TRBJ1-3, with 7 bases aligning to TRBD1. CDR1 and CDR2 (germline): MNHEY, SMNVEV (reference sequence). The CDR3 is 17 residues long. V shed 2 bases, J shed 4 bases, and the junction held 11 bases outside the gene matches. The CDR3 region has the DNA TGTGCCAGCAGTTTAAAGAGACAGGGCATAGGGGGAAACACCATATATTTT. Amino acids: CASSLKRQGIGGNTIYF.

The V gene is TRBV7-8, the J gene TRBJ2-5, with TRBD2 matching 7 bases. V was pared by 4 bases and J by 2 bases, with 10 bases of the junction left unmatched. Germline lookup yields CDR1 SGHVS and CDR2 FQNEAQ. The CDR3 covers 16 residues. CDR3 coding DNA: TGTGCCAGCAGCTATCGGGCCTGGGGGGGGCAAGAGACCCAGTACTTC. It translates to CASSYRAWGGQETQYF.

The chain has TRBV6-5 and TRBJ2-3; D unclear. Germline CDR1 is MNHEY and CDR2 is SVGAGI. Trimming stripped 0 bases from V and 13 bases from J, with 11 bases between. CDR3 length: 12 amino acids. The CDR3 DNA reads TGTGCCAGCAGTTACTCGACGGCTAGTAAGTATTTT. Translating gives CASSYSTASKYF.

V and J are TRBV11-2 and TRBJ2-1; 13 nucleotides line up with TRBD2. CDR3 size: 16 residues. The V gene's germline CDR1 is SGHAT and CDR2 FQNNGV. Losses at the gene ends were 1 base for V and 6 bases for J; bases not matched to a gene: 3. CDR3 region: CASSLAGLAGLNEQFF. In DNA, the CDR3 is TGTGCCAGCAGCTTAGCGGGACTAGCGGGACTCAATGAGCAGTTCTTC.

The chain uses TRBV4-2 and TRBJ2-4, with 7 nucleotides matching TRBD2. J lost 1 base, V lost 2 bases, and 20 bases had no gene match. The CDR3 loop spans 21 amino acids. Germline V lookup: CDR1 LGHNA, CDR2 YNFKEQ. This CDR3 reads CASSQLGGFLDSLGAKNIQYF. In DNA form, the CDR3 reads TGTGCCAGCAGCCAACTGGGGGGGTTTCTAGACAGCCTCGGGGCCAAAAACATTCAGTACTTC.